A single sample is the source of the 16 T cell receptor beta chains below, sequenced in a study of shared clonotypes between healthy human individuals. The method was immunoSEQ multiplex PCR; TCRdb's version includes in-frame clones alone and lacks a portion of them. The table includes roughly 2.6 million clones, more than 90% detected once. What was sequenced was naive CD4+ T cells sorted from blood. Subset noted: CD45RA+ positively selected. These receptor sequences come from a man younger than 30 in good health.

The chain joins TRBV29-1 to TRBJ2-1, with TRBD2 identical over 7 bases. Germline assignment: CDR1 SQVTM and CDR2 ANQGSEA. The CDR3 consists of 15 residues. The J segment lost 2 bases and the V segment lost 5 bases, leaving 9 bases of the junction unmatched. The CDR3 DNA follows: TGCAGCGTTACTGGGGGGACTACCGCCTACAATGAGCAGTTCTTC. Protein product: CSVTGGTTAYNEQFF.

The rearrangement joins TRBV19 to TRBJ2-2; 9 bases match TRBD1. Germline V gene sequence: CDR1 LNHDA, CDR2 SQIVND (reference sequence). V shed 7 bases, J shed 2 bases, and the junction held 2 bases outside the gene matches. This CDR3 spans 14 amino acids. The CDR3 protein is CASMGQGNTGELFF. The CDR3 DNA reads TGTGCCAGTATGGGACAGGGCAACACCGGGGAGCTGTTTTTT.

This chain uses TRBV28 with TRBJ2-2; 7 bases line up with TRBD1. CDR3 length equals 16 residues. With V trimmed by 4 bases and J by 4 bases, 9 bases remained unmatched. The germline V gene has CDR1 MDHEN and CDR2 SYDVKM. The CDR3 bases are TGTGCCAGCAGTTCCCAGGGGACAGTTCGCACCGGGGAGCTGTTTTTT. This encodes CASSSQGTVRTGELFF.

The chain has TRBV29-1 and TRBJ2-7; D perhaps matches TRBD1 (6 bases). Germline V gene sequence: CDR1 SQVTM, CDR2 ANQGSEA. This CDR3 contains 13 residues. Trimming pared 5 bases from V and 3 bases from J, leaving 14 bases between. The CDR3 loop reads CSVWGREDYEQYF. CDR3 nucleotide sequence: TGCAGCGTTTGGGGGCGCGAGGACTACGAGCAGTACTTC.

This clone was picked up one time. The gene calls are TRBV19 and TRBJ2-7, with 8 bases that match TRBD1. The junction had 5 bases not matched to a gene; V was cut back by 6 bases and J by 1 base. The length of the CDR3 is 14 residues. Germline V CDR1 and CDR2: LNHDA, SQIVND (reference sequence). This CDR3 is CASRLTGASYEQYF. CDR3 sequence (DNA): TGTGCCAGTAGGTTGACAGGGGCGTCCTACGAGCAGTACTTC. Full variable domain (rest looked up from reference TRBV19 and TRBJ2-7): DGGITQSPKYLFRKEGQNVTLSCEQNLNHDAMYWYRQDPGQGLRLIYYSQIVNDFQKGDIAEGYSVSREKKESFPLTVTSAQKNPTAFYLCASRLTGASYEQYFGPGTRLTVT.

The chain carries TRBV2 and TRBJ2-5; the match to TRBD1 covers 8 bases. J lost 4 bases, V lost 2 bases, and 3 bases had no gene match. The length of the CDR3 is 14 residues. Germline CDR1 is SNHLY and CDR2 is FYNNEI. Here the CDR3 reads CASSENRGVETQYF. CDR3 sequence (DNA): TGTGCCAGCAGTGAAAACAGGGGGGTAGAGACCCAGTACTTC. The full variable domain, in which reference TRBV2 and TRBJ2-5 provide the parts outside the CDR3, is EPEVTQTPSHQVTQMGQEVILRCVPISNHLYFYWYRQILGQKVEFLVSFYNNEISEKSEIFDDQFSVERPDGSNFTLKIRSTKLEDSAMYFCASSENRGVETQYFGPGTRLLVL.

This clone was seen only once. This chain links TRBV5-1 with TRBJ1-4; TRBD1 aligns across 7 bases. The CDR3 covers 16 residues. Germline values: CDR1 SGHRS, CDR2 YFSETQ. The V gene end was trimmed by 4 bases and the J gene end by 3 bases; junction bases not matched to a gene: 9. CDR3 DNA sequence: TGCGCCAGCAGCACAACGCCGGGACAGCCTAATGAAAAACTGTTTTTT. This gives the protein CASSTTPGQPNEKLFF.

Points on this clone: This sample also contains other DNA sequences that code for the same CDR3. The chain links TRBV20-1 to TRBJ2-1; D is unresolved. Looked up from germline, CDR1 is DFQATT and CDR2 is SNEGSKA (reference sequence). V lost 4 bases to trimming and J lost 7 bases, with 5 bases between them. CDR3 length equals 10 residues. CDR3 sequence: CSATRNEQFF. As DNA, the CDR3 is TGCAGTGCTACCCGGAATGAGCAGTTCTTC.

The CDR3 DNA follows: TGCGCCACCCGGACTAGCGGCATATCCTACGAGCAGTACTTC. It codes for CATRTSGISYEQYF. The chain combines TRBV10-2 with TRBJ2-7; TRBD2 agrees at 10 bases. With 10 bases clipped from V and 1 base from J, the junction kept 7 bases outside the gene matches. Germline lookup yields CDR1 WSHSY and CDR2 SAAADI. This CDR3 comprises 14 residues.

This chain connects TRBV5-1 to TRBJ2-5, with 11 bases aligning to TRBD2. The CDR3 extends over 14 amino acids. Germline V gives CDR1 SGHRS, CDR2 YFSETQ. The V segment lost 4 bases and the J segment 3 bases; nucleotides outside the gene matches: 2. CDR3 nucleotides: TGCGCCAGCAGCATGGGACTAGCGGAAGAGACCCAGTACTTC. It specifies CASSMGLAEETQYF.

The rearrangement uses TRBV30 and TRBJ2-7; D is unresolved. Trimming stripped 6 bases from V and 5 bases from J, with 17 bases between. Germline V gene sequence: CDR1 GTSNPN, CDR2 SVGIG (reference sequence). The CDR3 is 13 amino acids. CDR3 region: CACQTPPDDEQYF. DNA for the CDR3: TGTGCCTGCCAAACCCCCCCGGACGACGAGCAGTACTTC. The whole variable domain, remainder taken from reference TRBV30 and TRBJ2-7, is SQTIHQWPATLVQPVGSPLSLECTVEGTSNPNLYWYRQAAGRGLQLLFYSVGIGQISSEVPQNLSASRPQDRQFILSSKKLLLSDSGFYLCACQTPPDDEQYFGPGTRLTVT.

The CDR3 region has the DNA TGTGCCAGTAGTATAGTAGGGCTCGGGAGTGAAAAACTGTTTTTT. Amino acid sequence: CASSIVGLGSEKLFF. The chain is built from TRBV19 and TRBJ1-4, with no clear D. CDR1 and CDR2 from the germline V gene are LNHDA and SQIVND (reference sequence). The CDR3 has 15 amino acids. V was clipped by 1 base and J by 7 bases, with 13 bases between them.

The V gene is TRBV6-1, the J gene TRBJ1-6; perhaps TRBD1 as D (5 bases). CDR3 length: 18 amino acids. V lost 3 bases and J 0 bases, leaving 15 bases between the germline ends. CDR1 and CDR2 (germline): MNHNS, SASEGT. The CDR3 nucleotides are TGTGCCAGCAGTGACCTGATGGGGGAGAGCTCCTATAATTCACCCCTCCACTTT. It encodes CASSDLMGESSYNSPLHF.

The chain employs TRBV18 and TRBJ2-2; D is ambiguous. V was clipped by 3 bases and J by 0 bases, with 11 bases between them. CDR1 is KGHSH and CDR2 is LQKENI in the germline V gene. The CDR3 runs 16 residues. The CDR3 is CASSPVYIANTGELFF. CDR3 bases: TGTGCCAGCTCACCCGTGTACATCGCGAACACCGGGGAGCTGTTTTTT.

V and J are TRBV5-4 and TRBJ2-1, with D possibly matching TRBD2 (5 bases). Germline V gives CDR1 SGHNT, CDR2 YYREEE (reference sequence). The CDR3 spans 16 residues. The V gene lost 4 bases and the J gene lost 2 bases, with 16 bases spanning the gap. The CDR3 protein is CASSNPQAGAYNEQFF. The CDR3 DNA is TGTGCCAGCAGCAACCCTCAGGCGGGTGCCTACAATGAGCAGTTCTTC. Based on the CDR3 plus reference TRBV5-4 and TRBJ2-1, the full variable domain is ETGVTQSPTHLIKTRGQQVTLRCSSQSGHNTVSWYQQALGQGPQFIFQYYREEENGRGNFPPRFSGLQFPNYSSELNVNALELDDSALYLCASSNPQAGAYNEQFFGPGTRLTVL.

The chain joins TRBV18 to TRBJ2-5; D uncertain. The CDR3 is 13 residues long. Per the germline V gene, CDR1 is KGHSH and CDR2 is LQKENI. V was clipped by 6 bases and J by 2 bases, with 10 bases between them. Here the CDR3 reads CASSLLEQETQYF. The CDR3 nucleotides read TGTGCCAGCTCCCTTCTTGAACAAGAGACCCAGTACTTC.